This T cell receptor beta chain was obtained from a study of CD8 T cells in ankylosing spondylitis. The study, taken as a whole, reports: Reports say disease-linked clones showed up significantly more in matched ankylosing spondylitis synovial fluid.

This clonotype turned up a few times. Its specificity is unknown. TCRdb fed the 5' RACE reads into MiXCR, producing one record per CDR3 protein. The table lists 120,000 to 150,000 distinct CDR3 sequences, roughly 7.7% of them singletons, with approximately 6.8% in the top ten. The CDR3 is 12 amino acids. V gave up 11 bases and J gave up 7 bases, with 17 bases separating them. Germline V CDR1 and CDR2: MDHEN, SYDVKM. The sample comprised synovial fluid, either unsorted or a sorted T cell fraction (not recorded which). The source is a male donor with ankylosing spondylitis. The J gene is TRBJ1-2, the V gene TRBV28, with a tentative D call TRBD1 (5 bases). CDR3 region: CALSGTHGGYTF. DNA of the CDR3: TGTGCCCTTTCTGGGACTCATGGTGGCTACACCTTC.